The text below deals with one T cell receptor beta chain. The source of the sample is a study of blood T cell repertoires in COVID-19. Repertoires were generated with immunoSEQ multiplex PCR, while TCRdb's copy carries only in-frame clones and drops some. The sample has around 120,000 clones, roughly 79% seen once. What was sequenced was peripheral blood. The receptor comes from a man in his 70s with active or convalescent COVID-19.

The CDR3 DNA follows: TGCGCCAGCAGCTCTAAGGGGTCCGATTCACCCCTCCACTTT. The encoded protein is CASSSKGSDSPLHF. The chain is built from TRBV4-3 and TRBJ1-6; D is possibly TRBD1 (5 bases). The CDR3 totals 14 residues. CDR1 is LGHNA, CDR2 YSLEER, per germline. Trimming removed 5 bases at V and 8 bases at J, with 13 bases between.